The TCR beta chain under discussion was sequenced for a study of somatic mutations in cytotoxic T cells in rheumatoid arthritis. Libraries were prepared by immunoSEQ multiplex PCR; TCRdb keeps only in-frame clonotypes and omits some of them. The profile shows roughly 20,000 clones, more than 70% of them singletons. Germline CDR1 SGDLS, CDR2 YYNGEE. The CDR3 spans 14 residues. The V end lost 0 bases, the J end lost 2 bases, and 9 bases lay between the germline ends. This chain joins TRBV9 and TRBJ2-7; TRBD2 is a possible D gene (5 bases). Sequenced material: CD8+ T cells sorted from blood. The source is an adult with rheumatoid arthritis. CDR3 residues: CASSVEDLTYEQYF. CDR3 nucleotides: TGTGCCAGCAGCGTAGAGGACTTAACCTACGAGCAGTACTTC.